This TCR beta chain emerged from a study of T cells in Graves' hyperthyroidism and ophthalmopathy. Study-wide background: Sampling of peripheral blood happened at initial diagnosis, prior to any treatment.

The TCR beta CDR3 regions underwent amplification using RNA transcripts as the source. The HTBI primer set served for first-round RT-PCR of the TCR CDR3. TCRdb re-called the multiplex PCR reads through MiXCR, storing one row per CDR3 protein. The table has roughly 550,000 distinct CDR3 sequences, 16% seen once; the top ten hold 29%. This clonotype has a count of ten or more. The target antigen is unknown. Study findings and constraints: Model output signaled ophthalmopathy a median around 6.9 months ahead of onset. A model of 13 V-J features distinguished ophthalmopathy from stable hyperthyroidism.

Thyroid ultrasound and orbital computed tomography, with clinical symptoms and serum thyroxine and TRAb, informed diagnoses. Looked up from germline, CDR1 is MDHEN and CDR2 is SYDVKM. Trimming removed 2 bases from V and 8 bases from J, with 9 bases in between. The CDR3 length is 12 residues. This receptor was obtained from a woman aged 30 to 39 with Graves' ophthalmopathy. Input material: blood. The chain employs TRBV28 and TRBJ1-2; unclear D gene. CDR3 DNA: TGTGCCAGCAGTTTACTGGTTAACGGCTACACCTTC. This translates into CASSLLVNGYTF.